The TCR beta chain under discussion was sequenced for a study of early T cells in non-severe SARS-CoV-2 infection. J lost 6 bases, V lost 6 bases, and 7 bases had no gene match. The CDR3 is made up of 14 amino acids. CDR1 is DFQATT, CDR2 SNEGSKA, per germline (reference sequence). TCRdb fed the 5' RACE reads into MiXCR, producing one record per CDR3 protein. The table includes 55,000 to 75,000 distinct CDR3 sequences, approximately 9.3% detected once. The TCR was taken from an adult who was a healthcare worker with PCR-confirmed SARS-CoV-2 infection or an uninfected control (not recorded which). Input material: whole blood. The chain is built from TRBV20-1 and TRBJ2-1, with 11 bases fitting TRBD2. The CDR3 reads CSALSGGVSNEQFF. The CDR3 DNA follows: TGCAGTGCCCTTAGCGGGGGGGTCTCCAATGAGCAGTTCTTC.